The next 26 T cell receptor beta chains were all read from a single sample in a study of Graves' ophthalmopathy and Graves' hyperthyroidism. RNA served as the template for amplifying TCR beta CDR3 regions. RT-PCR with HTBI primers came first, then second-round multiplex PCR. TCRdb independently ran MiXCR on the multiplex PCR reads; one entry per CDR3 protein. The table lists around 470,000 distinct CDR3 sequences, roughly 14% of them singletons, with around 9.8% in the top ten. The sample was blood. These receptor sequences come from a woman aged 30 to 39 with Graves' ophthalmopathy.

This clonotype appeared many times. This chain links TRBV19 with TRBJ1-1, with TRBD1 as a possible D gene (5 bases). V was clipped by 6 bases and J by 4 bases, with 9 bases between them. The CDR3 sequence is 12 residues long. CDR1 is LNHDA and CDR2 is SQIVND in the germline V gene (reference sequence). The CDR3 coding sequence is TGTGCCAGTAGGGGGCGGGCCACTGAAGCTTTCTTT. Amino acid sequence: CASRGRATEAFF.

This clonotype was observed many times. The genes are TRBV29-1 and TRBJ1-2, with D perhaps matching TRBD1 (5 bases). Germline V CDR1 and CDR2: SQVTM, ANQGSEA. The CDR3 is made up of 13 amino acids. The germline V and J ends were trimmed by 4 bases and 4 bases, with 13 bases remaining between them. CDR3 coding DNA: TGCAGCGTTGTTGAGGATGGGGCCTATGGCTACACCTTC. It is translated as CSVVEDGAYGYTF.

The chain joins TRBV5-1 to TRBJ2-7, with D possibly TRBD2 on 5 matching bases. Germline CDR1 reads SGHRS; CDR2 reads YFSETQ. V was shortened by 6 bases and J by 0 bases, with 16 bases between the two germline ends. The CDR3 extends over 15 amino acids. Here the CDR3 reads CASTTVGKGSYEQYF. CDR3 DNA sequence: TGCGCCAGCACAACGGTCGGGAAAGGCTCCTACGAGCAGTACTTC.

This clonotype was picked up many times. V and J are TRBV20-1 and TRBJ2-7; TRBD1 matches 10 bases. The CDR3 contains 15 residues. Germline trimming cut 3 bases from V and 0 bases from J; bases unmatched to any gene: 5. Germline V CDR1 and CDR2: DFQATT, SNEGSKA (reference sequence). For the CDR3, the DNA is TGCAGTGCTAGCCCCGGGACAGGGGACTCCTACGAGCAGTACTTC. Its protein is CSASPGTGDSYEQYF.

This clonotype was counted many times. This chain links TRBV12-5 with TRBJ2-2, with 9 bases matching TRBD1. The J segment lost 4 bases and the V segment lost 3 bases, leaving 9 bases of the junction unmatched. The germline CDR1 and CDR2 sequences are LGHNT and FRNRAP. This CDR3 comprises 17 residues. CDR3 bases: TGTGCTAGTGGTTTCCGACCCGGGACAGGGACCACCGGGGAGCTGTTTTTT. This encodes CASGFRPGTGTTGELFF.

The sample holds a few counts of this clonotype. This chain joins TRBV5-1 and TRBJ2-2; D remains unclear. CDR1 SGHRS and CDR2 YFSETQ come from the germline V gene. There are 14 residues in the CDR3. Trimming stripped 7 bases from V and 1 base from J, with 11 bases between. This CDR3 reads CASQGPKNTGELFF. DNA for the CDR3: TGCGCCAGCCAAGGGCCGAAGAACACCGGGGAGCTGTTTTTT.

This clonotype has ten or more counts. The V and J genes are TRBV20-1 and TRBJ2-7; 10 nucleotides line up with TRBD2. V was pared by 1 base and J by 8 bases, with 5 bases of the junction left unmatched. CDR3 length: 13 residues. Per germline, CDR1 DFQATT and CDR2 SNEGSKA (reference sequence). DNA of the CDR3: TGCAGTGCTAGAGTCCTAGCGGGAGCACAGCAGTACTTC. Protein product: CSARVLAGAQQYF.

The table lists this clonotype with many counts. Its ends do not fully match the called genes, so a read error is possible. This rearrangement joins TRBV10-1 to TRBJ2-7; no clear D gene. The germline V gene encodes CDR1 WNHNN and CDR2 SYGVQD (reference sequence). This CDR3 has 13 amino acids. The CDR3 DNA reads TGCGCCAGCAGTCAATTCGGGTCCTCCGAGCAGTACTTC. Translating it yields CASSQFGSSEQYF.

This clonotype has a count of ten or more. This chain links TRBV5-1 with TRBJ2-7; D may be TRBD2 (5 bases). The CDR3 runs 13 residues. V dropped 5 bases and J dropped 6 bases, with 15 bases sitting between them. Germline CDR1 and CDR2: SGHRS and YFSETQ. The CDR3 protein is CASRLAGGSEQYF. CDR3 nucleotide sequence: TGCGCCAGCAGACTGGCGGGTGGTAGCGAGCAGTACTTC.

Many counts were recorded for this clonotype. The gene calls are TRBV7-6 and TRBJ2-2; no clear D. V shed 2 bases and J shed 8 bases, with 6 bases lying between them. There are 12 residues in the CDR3. Germline-derived CDR1 and CDR2 are SGHVS and FNYEAQ. The chain's CDR3 is CASSLTHGELFF. CDR3 in DNA: TGTGCCAGCAGCTTAACCCATGGGGAGCTGTTTTTT. Combining the CDR3 with reference TRBV7-6 and TRBJ2-2 gives the whole variable domain GAGVSQSPRYKVTKRGQDVALRCDPISGHVSLYWYRQALGQGPEFLTYFNYEAQQDKSGLPNDRFSAERPEGSISTLTIQRTEQRDSAMYRCASSLTHGELFFGEGSRLTVL.

This clonotype was seen many times. The rearrangement uses TRBV12-3 or TRBV12-4 and TRBJ1-6; 8 bases fit TRBD1. V was pared by 6 bases and J by 5 bases, with 0 bases of the junction left unmatched. CDR3 length: 13 residues. The CDR3 coding sequence is TGTGCCAGCAGACAGGGGGATAATTCACCCCTCCACTTT. This encodes CASRQGDNSPLHF.

This clonotype was counted ten times or more. The rearrangement joins TRBV19 to TRBJ1-1; D gene ambiguous. V shed 3 bases and J shed 8 bases, with 13 bases lying between them. CDR1 LNHDA and CDR2 SQIVND come from the germline V gene (reference sequence). The CDR3 sequence is 13 residues long. The CDR3: CASSIGPAAEAFF. Here the CDR3 DNA reads TGTGCCAGTAGTATTGGACCGGCTGCGGAAGCTTTCTTT.

The chain employs TRBV6-1 and TRBJ2-7; D gene unclear. Germline V gene lookup returns CDR1 MNHNS and CDR2 SASEGT. CDR3 length equals 13 residues. Trimming removed 1 base from V and 4 bases from J, with 8 bases in between. The CDR3, as DNA: TGTGCCAGCAGTGAAGTCCGCCAGTACGAGCAGTACTTC. As protein: CASSEVRQYEQYF.

This clonotype was seen ten or more times. The gene calls are TRBV20-1 and TRBJ2-7; D may be TRBD1 (6 bases). The ends were cut back, 6 bases at V and 5 bases at J, with 17 bases in the middle. Per the germline V gene, CDR1 is DFQATT and CDR2 is SNEGSKA (reference sequence). This CDR3 region has 13 residues. Here the CDR3 reads CSATQGGRDEQYF. Written as DNA, the CDR3 is TGCAGTGCCACCCAAGGGGGTAGGGACGAGCAGTACTTC.

This clonotype was recorded at least ten times. The V gene is TRBV19, the J gene TRBJ2-7, with 10 nucleotides matching TRBD2. The germline gives CDR1 LNHDA, CDR2 SQIVND (reference sequence). V was clipped by 9 bases and J by 2 bases; unmatched bases: 7. The CDR3 sequence is 14 residues long. As DNA, the CDR3 is TGTGCCAGCATTTTAACTAGCGGGACCTACGAGCAGTACTTC. Translating gives CASILTSGTYEQYF.

The sample holds many counts of this clonotype. The gene calls are TRBV20-1 and TRBJ2-7; the D gene is possibly TRBD1 (6 bases). Germline V gives CDR1 DFQATT, CDR2 SNEGSKA (reference sequence). V was clipped by 4 bases and J by 1 base, with 17 bases between them. The CDR3 is 15 amino acids. The CDR3 loop is CSAKPRDTVSYEQYF. CDR3 sequence (DNA): TGCAGTGCTAAACCACGGGACACCGTTTCCTACGAGCAGTACTTC.

This clonotype was seen at least ten times. The chain links TRBV28 to TRBJ1-2; a possible D gene is TRBD1 (5 bases). The CDR3 contains 13 residues. V was cut by 11 bases and J by 3 bases, with 16 bases left in between. The germline CDR1 and CDR2 sequences are MDHEN and SYDVKM. The CDR3 DNA reads as TGTGCCGTTCCCGGGACCCATGACTATGGCTACACCTTC. Protein: CAVPGTHDYGYTF.

This clonotype was found many times. The chain uses TRBV6-2 or TRBV6-3 and TRBJ1-2; no clear D gene. The germline V gene encodes CDR1 MNHEY and CDR2 SVGEGT. The CDR3 is 16 amino acids. The ends were cut back, 0 bases at V and 8 bases at J, with 19 bases in the middle. The CDR3 loop is CASSYSFGRRSYGYTF. The CDR3 DNA follows: TGTGCCAGCAGTTACTCGTTCGGGAGAAGATCCTACGGCTACACCTTC.

The V gene is TRBV11-2, the J gene TRBJ2-2; D perhaps matches TRBD2 (7 bases). V was trimmed by 1 base and J by 7 bases, leaving 16 bases between them. Germline V gene sequence: CDR1 SGHAT, CDR2 FQNNGV. The CDR3 is 16 residues long. The CDR3 protein is CASSLVFAGADGELFF. In DNA form, the CDR3 reads TGTGCCAGCAGCTTAGTATTTGCGGGGGCCGACGGGGAGCTGTTTTTT.

Concerning this clonotype itself: Being one base from a much bigger clone, this may be a read error. V and J are TRBV5-1 and TRBJ2-7, with a possible D match to TRBD2 (6 bases). Germline CDR1 reads SGHRS; CDR2 reads YFSETQ. Trimming left V 0 bases short and J 0 bases short, with 10 bases between. The CDR3 runs 15 residues. This CDR3 is CASSLVGGFSYEQYV. CDR3 DNA: TGCGCCAGCAGCTTGGTGGGGGGTTTCTCCTACGAGCAGTACGTC.

As for this clonotype: At one boundary the junction diverges from the germline segment, which might be a read error. This chain links TRBV5-1 with TRBJ2-4; D unclear. The CDR3 has 16 residues. Germline V lookup: CDR1 SGHRS, CDR2 YFSETQ. CDR3 bases: TGCGCCAGCAGCTTGGTAGGACCCAAAGCCAAAAACATTAAGTACTTC. Its translation is CASSLVGPKAKNIKYF.

This clonotype was recorded many times. The rearrangement joins TRBV6-5 to TRBJ2-7, with 8 bases aligning to TRBD1. V was clipped by 0 bases and J by 6 bases; unmatched bases: 13. In germline, CDR1 is MNHEY, CDR2 SVGAGI. This CDR3 comprises 17 residues. The CDR3 nucleotides read TGTGCCAGCAGTTACTCAATCGGACAGGGAAGTAGGGGCGAGCAGTACTTC. Translated, it gives CASSYSIGQGSRGEQYF.

This clonotype was recorded only once. The rearrangement links TRBV12-3 or TRBV12-4 to TRBJ1-1; 8 bases line up with TRBD1. Germline trimming cut 3 bases from V and 5 bases from J; bases unmatched to any gene: 8. The CDR3 totals 15 residues. CDR3 DNA: TGTGCCAGCAGTTTGCCGACAGGGGCGCGGACTGAAGCTTTCTTT. This sequence encodes CASSLPTGARTEAFF.

This clonotype was seen just once. A much larger clone differs from this one at a single base, so this may be a read error. The chain couples TRBV7-2 to TRBJ1-1; D gene unclear. Germline values: CDR1 SGHTA, CDR2 FQGNSA. The CDR3 is made up of 14 amino acids. The ends were cut back, 5 bases at V and 4 bases at J, with 14 bases in the middle. CDR3 loop: CASSQTRSITEAFF. The CDR3 DNA sequence: TGTGCCAGCAGCCAGACCAGAAGTATCACTGAAGCTTTCTTT. Filled out from reference TRBV7-2 and TRBJ1-1, the complete variable domain reads GAGVSQSPSNKVTEKGKDVELRCDPISGHTALYWYRQSLGQGLEFLIYFQGNSAPDKSGLPSDRFSAERTGGSVSTLTIQRTQQEDSAVYLCASSQTRSITEAFFGQGTRLTVV.

There are a few counts of this clonotype. The gene calls are TRBV29-1 and TRBJ2-7; 7 bases line up with TRBD1. Germline trimming cut 0 bases from V and 3 bases from J; bases unmatched to any gene: 8. Germline V gives CDR1 SQVTM, CDR2 ANQGSEA. The CDR3 is made up of 15 amino acids. In nucleotides, the CDR3 is TGCAGCGTTGAAGACGGGACAGCTGGCCACTACGAGCAGTACTTC. It is translated as CSVEDGTAGHYEQYF.

A note on this clonotype: A much larger clone lies one base from this, so it may be a read error. The gene calls are TRBV6-1 and TRBJ1-1, with 7 nucleotides matching TRBD1. The CDR3 loop spans 13 amino acids. Germline values: CDR1 MNHNS, CDR2 SASEGT. For the CDR3, the DNA is TGTGCCAGCCGCCACAGGGGCGGCACTGAAGCTTGCTTT. Translation gives CASRHRGGTEACF.